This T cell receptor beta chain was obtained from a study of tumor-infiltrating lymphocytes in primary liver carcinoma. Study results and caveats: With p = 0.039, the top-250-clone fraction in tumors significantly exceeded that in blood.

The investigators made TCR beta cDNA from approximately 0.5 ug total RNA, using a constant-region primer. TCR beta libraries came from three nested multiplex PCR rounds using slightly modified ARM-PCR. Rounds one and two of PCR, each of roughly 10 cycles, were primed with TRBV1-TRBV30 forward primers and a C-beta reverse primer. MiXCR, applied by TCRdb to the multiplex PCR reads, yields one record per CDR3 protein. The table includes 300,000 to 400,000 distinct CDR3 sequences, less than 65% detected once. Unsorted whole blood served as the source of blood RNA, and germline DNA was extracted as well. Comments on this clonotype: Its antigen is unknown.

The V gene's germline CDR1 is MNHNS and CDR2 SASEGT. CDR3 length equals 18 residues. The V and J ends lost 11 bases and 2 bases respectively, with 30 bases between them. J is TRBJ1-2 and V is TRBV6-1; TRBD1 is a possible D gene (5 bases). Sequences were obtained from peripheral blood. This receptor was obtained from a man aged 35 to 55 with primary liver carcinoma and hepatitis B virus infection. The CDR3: CAVADRPGLGAPNYGYTF. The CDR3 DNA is TGTGCCGTGGCGGACCGTCCGGGACTTGGGGCTCCCAACTATGGCTACACCTTC.